The rows below give T cell receptor beta chains drawn from one sample of a study of cytomegalovirus exposure and HLA in healthy donors. This table comes from immunoSEQ multiplex PCR, and its TCRdb copy is limited to in-frame clones, with some not included. Of some 200,000 clones listed, about four fifths are singletons. Sequencing was performed on PBMCs. The receptors derive from a woman aged 50 to 60 in good health and CMV-seropositive. Both conserved end residues are part of each CDR3. A D gene is named only where the DNA matches it firmly. Some rows have no size entry. The others give once, few or many, or a class for an expanded clone.

clone size: few
V gene: TRBV7-9
D gene: -
J gene: TRBJ1-2
CDR3 DNA: TGTGCCAGCAGTCCCCTAGTGACAGTAATCAACTATGGCTACACCTTC
CDR3 protein: CASSPLVTVINYGYTF

clone size: -
V gene: TRBV11-2
D gene: -
J gene: TRBJ2-6
CDR3 DNA: TGTGCCAGCAGGTTAACGGGAACTGGGGCCAACGTCCTGACTTTC
CDR3 protein: CASRLTGTGANVLTF

clone size: -
V gene: TRBV7-2
D gene: -
J gene: TRBJ1-3
CDR3 DNA: TGTGCCAGCAGCCTGGGGACAACTGGAAACACCATATATTTT
CDR3 protein: CASSLGTTGNTIYF

clone size: -
V gene: TRBV7-2
D gene: TRBD1
J gene: TRBJ2-7
CDR3 DNA: TGTGCCAGCAGCCGTACCGGGACAGGGAGTTACGAGCAGTACTTC
CDR3 protein: CASSRTGTGSYEQYF

clone size: -
V gene: TRBV6-6
D gene: TRBD1
J gene: TRBJ1-4
CDR3 DNA: TGTGCCAGCAGGAGACAGGGTGAAAAACTGTTTTTT
CDR3 protein: CASRRQGEKLFF

clone size: -
V gene: TRBV6-5
D gene: -
J gene: TRBJ1-2
CDR3 DNA: TGTGCCAGCAGTGCGAGGGTTGACTATGGCTACACCTTC
CDR3 protein: CASSARVDYGYTF

clone size: -
V gene: TRBV5-6
D gene: -
J gene: TRBJ2-1
CDR3 DNA: TGTGCCAGCAGCTTGATTTCGCGGGGAGGATACAATGAGCAGTTCTTC
CDR3 protein: CASSLISRGGYNEQFF

clone size: -
V gene: TRBV7-3
D gene: -
J gene: TRBJ2-1
CDR3 DNA: TGTGCCAGCAGCTGGGACTTCTACAATGAGCAGTTCTTC
CDR3 protein: CASSWDFYNEQFF

clone size: few
V gene: TRBV9
D gene: -
J gene: TRBJ2-7
CDR3 DNA: TGTGCCAGCAGCGTAGGAGGGGGGGACGAGCAGTACTTC
CDR3 protein: CASSVGGGDEQYF

clone size: few
V gene: TRBV5-1
D gene: -
J gene: TRBJ1-4
CDR3 DNA: TGCGCCAGCAGCTCCACGGGGGGGACTGATGAAAAACTGTTTTTT
CDR3 protein: CASSSTGGTDEKLFF

clone size: -
V gene: TRBV19
D gene: TRBD1
J gene: TRBJ2-1
CDR3 DNA: TGTGCCAGTAATGATGAGGACAGGGGTCTAAATGAGCAGTTCTTC
CDR3 protein: CASNDEDRGLNEQFF

clone size: -
V gene: TRBV9
D gene: -
J gene: TRBJ2-6
CDR3 DNA: TGTGCCAGCAGCGTAGGGACAGTGCCGGACTCTGGGGCCAACGTCCTGACTTTC
CDR3 protein: CASSVGTVPDSGANVLTF

clone size: -
V gene: TRBV9
D gene: TRBD2
J gene: TRBJ2-7
CDR3 DNA: TGTGCCAGCAGCCCCCGGGGAGGGACTACCGGGGACGAGCAGTACTTC
CDR3 protein: CASSPRGGTTGDEQYF

clone size: -
V gene: TRBV18
D gene: -
J gene: TRBJ1-2
CDR3 DNA: TGTGCCAGCTCTACAGGATCTGTTGGGTATGGCTACACCTTC
CDR3 protein: CASSTGSVGYGYTF

clone size: -
V gene: TRBV7-2
D gene: TRBD2
J gene: TRBJ2-5
CDR3 DNA: TGTGCCAGCAGCTCCTCCTGGACTAGCAAAGAGACCCAGTACTTC
CDR3 protein: CASSSSWTSKETQYF

clone size: -
V gene: TRBV5-1
D gene: -
J gene: TRBJ2-5
CDR3 DNA: TGCGCCAGCAGCCAGGACAGTGAGACCCAGTACTTC
CDR3 protein: CASSQDSETQYF

clone size: -
V gene: TRBV5-1
D gene: -
J gene: TRBJ2-1
CDR3 DNA: TGCGCCAGCAGCCTGAGGGATGAGCAGTTCTTC
CDR3 protein: CASSLRDEQFF

clone size: -
V gene: TRBV5-4
D gene: TRBD1
J gene: TRBJ1-1
CDR3 DNA: TGTGCCAGCAGCTCCTGGACAGGGGAAGCTTTCTTT
CDR3 protein: CASSSWTGEAFF

clone size: once
V gene: TRBV7-9
D gene: TRBD2
J gene: TRBJ2-3
CDR3 DNA: TGTGCCACTGACCGCCGCGGGACTAAGGTTTCAGATACGCAGTATTTT
CDR3 protein: CATDRRGTKVSDTQYF

clone size: -
V gene: TRBV11-2
D gene: TRBD1
J gene: TRBJ1-2
CDR3 DNA: TGTGCCAGCAGCGACGTTCGGACAGGCGATGGCTACACCTTC
CDR3 protein: CASSDVRTGDGYTF

clone size: -
V gene: TRBV13
D gene: TRBD1
J gene: TRBJ1-2
CDR3 DNA: TGTGCCAGCAGCTTGAGACAGGGCTATGGCTACACCTTC
CDR3 protein: CASSLRQGYGYTF

clone size: -
V gene: TRBV14
D gene: TRBD1
J gene: TRBJ1-4
CDR3 DNA: TGTGCCAGCAGCCGCGGGACAGGGATGGAAAAACTGTTTTTT
CDR3 protein: CASSRGTGMEKLFF

clone size: -
V gene: TRBV7-2
D gene: -
J gene: TRBJ2-3
CDR3 DNA: TGTGCCAGCAGGGGGAGTGGGTTCCCCACAGATACGCAGTATTTT
CDR3 protein: CASRGSGFPTDTQYF